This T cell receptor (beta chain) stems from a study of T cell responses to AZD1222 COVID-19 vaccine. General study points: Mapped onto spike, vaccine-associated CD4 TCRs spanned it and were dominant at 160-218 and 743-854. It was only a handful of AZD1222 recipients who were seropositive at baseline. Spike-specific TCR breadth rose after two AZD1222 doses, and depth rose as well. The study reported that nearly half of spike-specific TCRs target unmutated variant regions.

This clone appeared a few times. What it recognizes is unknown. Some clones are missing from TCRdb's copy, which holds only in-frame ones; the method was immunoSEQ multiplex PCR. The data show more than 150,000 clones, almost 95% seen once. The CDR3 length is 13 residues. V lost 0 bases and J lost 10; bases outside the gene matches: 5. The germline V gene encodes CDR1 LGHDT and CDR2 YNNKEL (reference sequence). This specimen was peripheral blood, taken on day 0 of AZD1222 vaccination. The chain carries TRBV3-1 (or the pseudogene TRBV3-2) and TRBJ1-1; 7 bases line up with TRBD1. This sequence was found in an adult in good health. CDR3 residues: CASSQDQGGAAFF. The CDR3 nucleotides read TGTGCCAGCAGCCAAGATCAGGGGGGAGCAGCTTTCTTT.